Shown below are 11 T cell receptor beta chains from a single sample sequenced in a study of human T cells and chemical hapten exposure. One entry per CDR3 protein results from TCRdb running MiXCR on the RACE reads. The sample yields under 450,000 distinct CDR3 sequences, 4.8% seen once. As to time point: patch test 1, 2 weeks after DPC sensitization. Stated treatment: therapeutic diphenylcyclopropenone sensitization with weekly scalp DPC. The sequenced sample was whole blood, obtained in connection with sensitization to the hapten diphenylcyclopropenone (DPC). These receptors originate from a woman between 50 and 59 years old with alopecia areata. Some clones in this sample may be carry-over from other donors' samples.

This clonotype showed up many times. V and J are TRBV28 and TRBJ1-2; D uncertain. The CDR3 is made up of 12 amino acids. CDR1 and CDR2 (germline): MDHEN, SYDVKM. Between the trimmed V and J ends, which lost 2 bases and 5 bases, there was a span of 6 bases. This CDR3 is CASSLSQYGYTF. The CDR3 nucleotides read TGTGCCAGCAGTTTAAGTCAGTATGGCTACACCTTC.

This clonotype showed up just a few times. The V and J genes are TRBV12-3 or TRBV12-4 and TRBJ1-1; the D is unclear. The CDR3 runs to 10 residues. The V gene lost 5 bases and the J gene lost 11 bases, with 9 bases spanning the gap. The CDR3 nucleotides are TGTGCCAGCAGTACAAACTTGGCTTTCTTT. Translating gives CASSTNLAFF.

This clonotype was detected many times. The chain carries TRBV21-1 and TRBJ2-5; the table gives TRBD2 as D, unverified against the DNA. TRBV21-1 is flagged as a pseudogene. The CDR3 totals 18 residues. The chain's CDR3 is CASNLALDPVLICGPQYF. DNA of the CDR3: TGTGCCAGCAATCTAGCATTAGACCCAGTACTTATTTGCGGGCCCCAGTACTTC.

The V gene is TRBV12-3 or TRBV12-4, the J gene TRBJ2-7, with 8 bases identical to TRBD2. This CDR3 contains 15 residues. The J segment lost 1 base and the V segment lost 5 bases, leaving 7 bases of the junction unmatched. DNA for the CDR3: TGTGCCAGCAGTACAACTAGCGGCCCTTCCTACGAGCAGTACTTC. It yields the protein CASSTTSGPSYEQYF.

This clonotype was detected ten times or more. This chain's CDR3 is CASSVGGGKYEQYF. The CDR3, as DNA: TGTGCCAGCAGCGTAGGAGGCGGGAAGTACGAGCAGTACTTC. V gene TRBV9 combines with J gene TRBJ2-7; TRBD2 is a possible D gene (6 bases). Germline V gene sequence: CDR1 SGDLS, CDR2 YYNGEE. This CDR3 is built from 14 residues. Deletions cut 0 bases from V and 4 bases from J, with 11 bases between.

This clonotype was recorded at least ten times. This rearrangement joins TRBV7-8 to TRBJ2-6; no clear D. V dropped 3 bases and J dropped 0 bases, with 12 bases sitting between them. This CDR3 comprises 17 residues. Germline CDR1 reads SGHVS; CDR2 reads FQNEAQ. The chain's CDR3 is CASSFNGPPSGANVLTF. DNA for the CDR3: TGTGCCAGCAGCTTCAACGGTCCCCCCTCTGGGGCCAACGTCCTGACTTTC.

This clonotype was recorded many times. V and J are TRBV15 and TRBJ1-5; D perhaps matches TRBD1 (6 bases). V lost 5 bases and J 1 base, leaving 12 bases between the germline ends. Looked up from germline, CDR1 is LNHNV and CDR2 is YYDKDF (reference sequence). CDR3 length: 15 amino acids. The CDR3 sequence: CATSARTVSNQPQHF. The CDR3 DNA sequence: TGTGCCACCAGCGCAAGGACAGTGAGCAATCAGCCCCAGCATTTT. The full variable domain, with the rest looked up from reference TRBV15 and TRBJ1-5, is DAMVIQNPRYQVTQFGKPVTLSCSQTLNHNVMYWYQQKSSQAPKLLFHYYDKDFNNEADTPDNFQSRRPNTSFCFLDIRSPGLGDTAMYLCATSARTVSNQPQHFGDGTRLSIL.

This clonotype was counted ten times or more. The chain joins TRBV20-1 to TRBJ2-3; 9 positions agree with TRBD2. Germline CDR1 reads DFQATT; CDR2 reads SNEGSKA (reference sequence). The CDR3 sequence is 16 residues long. J gave up 6 bases and V 3 bases, and 13 bases lay outside the gene matches. The CDR3 DNA reads as TGCAGTGCTAGTCCGTTCTCCAGCGGGAGGTCGGATACGCAGTATTTT. It is translated as CSASPFSSGRSDTQYF.

This clonotype was counted between two and nine times. The genes are TRBV7-2 and TRBJ2-3; D is uncertain. CDR3 length equals 11 residues. From germline, CDR1 is SGHTA and CDR2 FQGNSA. Between the trimmed V and J ends, which lost 5 bases and 7 bases, there was a span of 7 bases. The CDR3 region is CASSVLYTQYF. The CDR3 coding sequence is TGTGCCAGCAGCGTTTTATATACGCAGTATTTT.

This clonotype was observed a handful of times. CDR3 nucleotide sequence: TGTGCCAGCAGCGTAAGGGACTCTACCGGGGAGCTGTTTTTT. It is translated as CASSVRDSTGELFF. The rearrangement uses TRBV9 and TRBJ2-2, with D tentatively TRBD2 (6 bases). Trimming removed 1 base at V and 5 bases at J, with 9 bases between. The CDR3 has 14 amino acids. Germline lookup yields CDR1 SGDLS and CDR2 YYNGEE.

This clonotype was seen many times. The CDR3 sequence: CASTPVGMNTEAFF. CDR3 sequence (DNA): TGTGCCAGCACGCCGGTGGGGATGAACACTGAAGCTTTCTTT. The chain joins TRBV2 to TRBJ1-1; D gene uncertain. This CDR3 has 14 amino acids. Germline V gene sequence: CDR1 SNHLY, CDR2 FYNNEI. Trimming removed 7 bases at V and 0 bases at J, with 12 bases between.